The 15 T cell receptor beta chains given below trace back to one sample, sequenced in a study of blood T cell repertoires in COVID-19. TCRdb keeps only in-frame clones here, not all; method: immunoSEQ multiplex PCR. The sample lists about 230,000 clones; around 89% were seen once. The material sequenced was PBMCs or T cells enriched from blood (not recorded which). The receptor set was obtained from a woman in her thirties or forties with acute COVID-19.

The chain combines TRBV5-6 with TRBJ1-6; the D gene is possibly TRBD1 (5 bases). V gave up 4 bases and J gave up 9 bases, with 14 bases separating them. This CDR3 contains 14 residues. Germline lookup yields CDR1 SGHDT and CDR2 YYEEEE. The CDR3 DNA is TGTGCCAGCAGCCCGGGGGGAGAAAGTTCACCCCTCCACTTT. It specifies CASSPGGESSPLHF.

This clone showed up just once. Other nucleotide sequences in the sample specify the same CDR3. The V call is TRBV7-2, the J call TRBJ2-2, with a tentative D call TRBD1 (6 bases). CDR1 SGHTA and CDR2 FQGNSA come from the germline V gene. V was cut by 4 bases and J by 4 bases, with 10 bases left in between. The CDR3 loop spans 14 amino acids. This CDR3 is CASSSDRRTGELFF. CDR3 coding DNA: TGTGCCAGCAGCTCAGACAGGCGCACCGGGGAGCTGTTTTTT.

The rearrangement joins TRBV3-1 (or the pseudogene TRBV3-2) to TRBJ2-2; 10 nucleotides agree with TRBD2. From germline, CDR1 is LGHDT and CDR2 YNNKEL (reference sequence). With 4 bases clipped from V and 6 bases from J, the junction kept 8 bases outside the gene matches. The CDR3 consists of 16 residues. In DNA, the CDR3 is TGTGCCAGCAGCCCCCTGAGGCTAGCGGGAGCCGGGGAGCTGTTTTTT. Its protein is CASSPLRLAGAGELFF.

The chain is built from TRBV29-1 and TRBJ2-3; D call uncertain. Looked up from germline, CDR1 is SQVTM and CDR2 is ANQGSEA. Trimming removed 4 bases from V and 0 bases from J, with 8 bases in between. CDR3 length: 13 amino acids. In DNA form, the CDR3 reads TGCAGCGTTGGGCCCAGAAGCACAGATACGCAGTATTTT. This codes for CSVGPRSTDTQYF.

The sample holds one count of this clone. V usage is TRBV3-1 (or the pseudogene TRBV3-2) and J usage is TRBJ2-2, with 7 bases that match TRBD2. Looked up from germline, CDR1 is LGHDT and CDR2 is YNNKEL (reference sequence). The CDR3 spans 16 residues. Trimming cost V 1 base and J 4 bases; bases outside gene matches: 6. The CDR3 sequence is CASSQGSGGLTGELFF. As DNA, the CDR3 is TGTGCCAGCAGCCAAGGTTCGGGGGGACTCACCGGGGAGCTGTTTTTT.

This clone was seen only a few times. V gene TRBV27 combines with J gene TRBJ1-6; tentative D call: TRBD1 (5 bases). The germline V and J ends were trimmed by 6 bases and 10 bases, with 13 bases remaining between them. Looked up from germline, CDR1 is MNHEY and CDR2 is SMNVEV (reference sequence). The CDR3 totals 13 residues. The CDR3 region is CASRGTGRSPLHF. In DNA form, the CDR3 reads TGTGCCAGCAGGGGAACAGGAAGGTCACCCCTCCACTTT.

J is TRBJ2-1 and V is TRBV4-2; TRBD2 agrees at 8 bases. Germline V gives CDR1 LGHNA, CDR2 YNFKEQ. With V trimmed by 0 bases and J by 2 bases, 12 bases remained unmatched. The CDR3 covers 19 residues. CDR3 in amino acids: CASSQDRIGGGSTYNEQFF. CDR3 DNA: TGTGCCAGCAGCCAAGATCGGATCGGCGGGGGGAGTACCTACAATGAGCAGTTCTTC.

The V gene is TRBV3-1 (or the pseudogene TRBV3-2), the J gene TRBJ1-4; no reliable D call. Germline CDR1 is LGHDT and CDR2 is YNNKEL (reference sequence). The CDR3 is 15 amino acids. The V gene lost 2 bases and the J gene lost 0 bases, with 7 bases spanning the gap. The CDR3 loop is CASSQNGATNEKLFF. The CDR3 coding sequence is TGTGCCAGCAGCCAAAACGGGGCAACTAATGAAAAACTGTTTTTT.

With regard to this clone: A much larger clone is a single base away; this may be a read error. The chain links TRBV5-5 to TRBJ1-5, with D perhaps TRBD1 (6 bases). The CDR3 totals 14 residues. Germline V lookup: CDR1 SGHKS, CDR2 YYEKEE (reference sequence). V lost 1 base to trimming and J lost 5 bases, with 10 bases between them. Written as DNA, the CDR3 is TGTGCCAGCAGCTTGACAGGGAATTATCAGCCCCAGCATTTT. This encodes CASSLTGNYQPQHF.

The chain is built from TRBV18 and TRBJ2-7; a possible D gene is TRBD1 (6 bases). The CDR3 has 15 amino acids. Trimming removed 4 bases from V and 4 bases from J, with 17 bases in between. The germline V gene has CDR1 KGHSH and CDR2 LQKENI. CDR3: CASSLNPGQDYEQYF. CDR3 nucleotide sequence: TGTGCCAGCTCACTCAATCCGGGACAAGATTACGAGCAGTACTTC.

Here the CDR3 DNA reads TGTGCCAGCAGCCGGGGGGTGGCCGGTGGCTACACCTTC. This translates into CASSRGVAGGYTF. The chain uses TRBV3-1 (or the pseudogene TRBV3-2) and TRBJ1-2; D might be TRBD1 (5 bases). This CDR3 is 13 amino acids long. The V and J ends lost 4 bases and 7 bases respectively, with 13 bases between them. From germline, CDR1 is LGHDT and CDR2 YNNKEL (reference sequence).

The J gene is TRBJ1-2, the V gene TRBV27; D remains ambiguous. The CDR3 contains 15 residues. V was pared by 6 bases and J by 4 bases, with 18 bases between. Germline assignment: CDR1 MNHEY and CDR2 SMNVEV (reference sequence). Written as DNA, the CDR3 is TGTGCCAGCAGGCCGAGCGCTATGAGTTTCTATGGCTACACCTTC. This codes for CASRPSAMSFYGYTF.

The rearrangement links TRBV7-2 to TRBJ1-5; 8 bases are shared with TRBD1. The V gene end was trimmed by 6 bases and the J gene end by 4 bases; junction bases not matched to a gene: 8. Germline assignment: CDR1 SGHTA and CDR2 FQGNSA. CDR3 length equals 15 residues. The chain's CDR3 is CASSHPGGVNQPQHF. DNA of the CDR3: TGTGCCAGCAGTCATCCAGGGGGCGTAAATCAGCCCCAGCATTTT.

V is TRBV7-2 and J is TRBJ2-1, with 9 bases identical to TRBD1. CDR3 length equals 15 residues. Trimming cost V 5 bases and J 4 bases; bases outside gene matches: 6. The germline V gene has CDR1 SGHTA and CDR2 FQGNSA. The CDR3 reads CASSHPGQGYNEQFF. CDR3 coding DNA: TGTGCCAGCAGCCACCCGGGACAGGGATACAATGAGCAGTTCTTC.

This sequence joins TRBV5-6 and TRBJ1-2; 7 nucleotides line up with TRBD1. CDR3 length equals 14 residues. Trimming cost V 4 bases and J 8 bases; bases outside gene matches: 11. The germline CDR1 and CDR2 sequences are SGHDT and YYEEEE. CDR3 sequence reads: CASSREQGRLGYTF. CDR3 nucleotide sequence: TGTGCCAGCAGCAGAGAACAGGGGAGGCTCGGCTACACCTTC.